The T cell receptor (beta chain) under discussion was sequenced for a study of blood T cell repertoires in COVID-19. V was shortened by 6 bases and J by 0 bases, with 9 bases between the two germline ends. The length of the CDR3 is 14 residues. The germline gives CDR1 SQVTM, CDR2 ANQGSEA. The table came from immunoSEQ multiplex PCR; TCRdb's copy has only in-frame clones and leaves some out. The table records 150,000 to 200,000 clones, about 80% of them present only once. This receptor was identified in a woman aged 60-70 years who had recovered from COVID-19. The sample taken for sequencing was PBMCs or T cells enriched from blood (not recorded which). The chain carries TRBV29-1 and TRBJ1-6, with a tentative D call TRBD1 (6 bases). CDR3 DNA sequence: TGCAGCGTGCAGGGGTCCTCCTATAATTCACCCCTCCACTTT. It yields the protein CSVQGSSYNSPLHF. The full variable domain, its missing parts supplied by reference TRBV29-1 and TRBJ1-6, is SAVISQKPSRDICQRGTSLTIQCQVDSQVTMMFWYRQQPGQSLTLIATANQGSEATYESGFVIDKFPISRPNLTFSTLTVSNMSPEDSSIYLCSVQGSSYNSPLHFGNGTRLTVT.